Below are 32 T cell receptor beta chains sequenced from a single sample in a study of Graves' ophthalmopathy and Graves' hyperthyroidism. Scientists amplified the TCR beta CDR3 regions from RNA transcripts. HTBI-primed first-round RT-PCR preceded second-round multiplex PCR. One entry per CDR3 protein results from TCRdb running MiXCR on the multiplex PCR reads. The data show about 740,000 distinct CDR3 sequences, 40% seen once. The sequenced sample consisted of peripheral blood. The source is an adult man with Graves' ophthalmopathy.

This clonotype was recorded at least ten times. This chain joins TRBV29-1 and TRBJ2-7; the match to TRBD1 covers 10 bases. Germline V gives CDR1 SQVTM, CDR2 ANQGSEA. The CDR3 runs to 13 residues. The junction had 10 bases not matched to a gene; V was cut back by 7 bases and J by 7 bases. CDR3 coding DNA: TGCAGCGCCTCGGGGACAGGGGTAAAGGAGCAGTACTTC. This encodes CSASGTGVKEQYF.

The rearrangement joins TRBV5-1 to TRBJ2-6; D not certain. Germline CDR1 SGHRS, CDR2 YFSETQ. Trimming pared 3 bases from V and 0 bases from J, leaving 10 bases between. The length of the CDR3 is 16 residues. The CDR3 DNA sequence: TGCGCCAGCAGCTCGAAGAGTCGCTCTGGGGCCAACGTCCTGACTTTC. It encodes CASSSKSRSGANVLTF.

This clonotype has just a few counts. The chain carries TRBV3-1 and TRBJ1-2; the D gene is possibly TRBD1 (5 bases). The CDR3 has 15 residues. The V gene lost 3 bases and the J gene lost 4 bases, with 15 bases spanning the gap. Germline V gene lookup returns CDR1 LGHDT and CDR2 YNNKEL (reference sequence). The CDR3 reads CASSQAGMAVYGYTF. CDR3 DNA: TGTGCCAGCAGCCAGGCAGGGATGGCGGTCTATGGCTACACCTTC.

This chain joins TRBV24-1 and TRBJ1-5, with 10 bases fitting TRBD1. Germline assignment: CDR1 KGHDR and CDR2 SFDVKD. This CDR3 has 14 amino acids. V was clipped by 11 bases and J by 7 bases; unmatched bases: 10. This chain's CDR3 is CASMVMDRGQPQHF. CDR3 DNA: TGTGCCAGCATGGTCATGGACAGGGGGCAGCCCCAGCATTTT.

The genes are TRBV2 and TRBJ1-1; maybe TRBD1 (6 bases). There are 12 residues in the CDR3. Germline CDR1 is SNHLY and CDR2 is FYNNEI. V lost 3 bases, J lost 9 bases, and 11 bases lay in between. CDR3 residues: CASSEPGGQAFF. CDR3 nucleotides: TGTGCCAGCAGTGAGCCTGGGGGCCAAGCTTTCTTT.

The table lists this clonotype with a few counts. The genes are TRBV29-1 and TRBJ1-5, with 10 positions matching TRBD1. The V segment lost 5 bases and the J segment 5 bases; nucleotides outside the gene matches: 6. The V gene's germline CDR1 is SQVTM and CDR2 ANQGSEA. The CDR3 is 14 amino acids. The CDR3 here is CSVSAGTGDQPQHF. CDR3 DNA: TGCAGCGTTTCAGCAGGGACAGGGGATCAGCCCCAGCATTTT.

Of note for this clonotype: The junction departs from the called germline gene at one end, perhaps through a read error. The rearrangement uses TRBV10-3 and TRBJ1-1, with D maybe TRBD1 (6 bases). The CDR3 is 14 residues long. Germline assignment: CDR1 ENHRY and CDR2 SYGVKD. DNA of the CDR3: TGTGCCAGCAGTTTCAGAAGGGGGGACACTGAAGCTTTCTTT. As protein: CASSFRRGDTEAFF.

The V gene is TRBV12-3 or TRBV12-4, the J gene TRBJ1-1; 7 bases are a match to TRBD1. V gave up 5 bases and J gave up 11 bases; unmatched junction bases: 14. The CDR3 runs 14 residues. CDR3 coding DNA: TGTGCCAGCAGTCCGGGGGACAGTTACCTAGGGGCTTTCTTT. Amino acid sequence: CASSPGDSYLGAFF.

This clonotype was picked up many times. V gene TRBV10-3 combines with J gene TRBJ1-6, with D uncertain. The CDR3 extends over 13 amino acids. The V end was cut by 2 bases, the J end by 9 bases, with 8 bases between. CDR1 and CDR2 (germline): ENHRY, SYGVKD. The chain's CDR3 is CAISEMGASPLHF. CDR3 sequence (DNA): TGTGCCATCAGTGAGATGGGAGCTTCACCCCTCCACTTT.

This clonotype was recorded at least ten times. CDR3 nucleotides: TGTGCCAGTAGCAACCGGGACAGGGCCTACCATCAGTACTTC. It translates to CASSNRDRAYHQYF. The V call is TRBV19, the J call TRBJ2-7, with 9 bases lining up with TRBD1. CDR1 is LNHDA, CDR2 SQIVND, per germline (reference sequence). The CDR3 is 14 residues long. V trimming: 6 bases; J trimming: 10 bases; junction bases outside the gene matches: 13.

This clonotype showed up just once. With a much larger clone just one base away, this may be a read error. V is TRBV10-3 and J is TRBJ2-7; the D is unclear. The CDR3 covers 12 residues. Germline-derived CDR1 and CDR2 are ENHRY and SYGVKD. CDR3 in amino acids: CVITPGGYEQYF. The CDR3 bases are TGTGTCATCACTCCGGGTGGGTACGAGCAGTACTTC.

In this sample, this clonotype turned up a few times. The chain employs TRBV28 and TRBJ1-5; D unclear. The germline gives CDR1 MDHEN, CDR2 SYDVKM. V dropped 6 bases and J dropped 2 bases, with 8 bases sitting between them. There are 13 residues in the CDR3. The CDR3 is CASSGLGNQPQHF. CDR3 nucleotides: TGTGCCAGCAGCGGACTTGGCAATCAGCCCCAGCATTTT.

The DNA of the CDR3 is TGTGCCAGCAGTTACCCCGACTCTCAGCCCCAGTACTTC. Translated: CASSYPDSQPQYF. V is TRBV2 and J is TRBJ2-5; D gene ambiguous. The germline CDR1 and CDR2 sequences are SNHLY and FYNNEI. The ends were cut back, 5 bases at V and 9 bases at J, with 16 bases in the middle. This CDR3 is built from 13 residues.

The chain employs TRBV7-2 and TRBJ2-7; 8 nucleotides line up with TRBD2. The CDR3 contains 12 residues. The germline CDR1 and CDR2 sequences are SGHTA and FQGNSA. V lost 7 bases to trimming and J lost 9 bases; unmatched junction nucleotides: 8. Here the CDR3 reads CASIILSGRQYF. The CDR3 DNA follows: TGTGCCAGCATTATTCTCAGCGGGAGGCAGTACTTC.

The chain uses TRBV6-5 and TRBJ2-7, with 7 bases identical to TRBD2. With 4 bases clipped from V and 4 bases from J, the junction kept 10 bases outside the gene matches. The germline CDR1 and CDR2 sequences are MNHEY and SVGAGI. This CDR3 comprises 15 residues. The CDR3 protein is CASSSPGLSLYEQYF. CDR3 sequence (DNA): TGTGCCAGCAGTTCGCCGGGACTATCCTTATACGAGCAGTACTTC.

The J gene is TRBJ1-5, the V gene TRBV6-5; maybe TRBD1 (5 bases). CDR1 is MNHEY, CDR2 SVGAGI, per germline. Trimming cost V 5 bases and J 7 bases, with 21 bases left between them. The CDR3 has 16 residues. CDR3 protein: CASSHKGPISGQPQHF. The CDR3 DNA follows: TGTGCCAGCAGTCACAAGGGACCCATCAGTGGGCAGCCCCAGCATTTT.

This clonotype has at least ten counts. The chain joins TRBV7-9 to TRBJ1-1; a weak D match, TRBD1 (5 bases). The CDR3 spans 12 residues. Germline V gene sequence: CDR1 SEHNR, CDR2 FQNEAQ (reference sequence). V lost 6 bases to trimming and J lost 5 bases, with 10 bases between them. The chain's CDR3 is CASSPQGTEAFF. CDR3 in DNA: TGTGCCAGCAGTCCTCAGGGAACTGAAGCTTTCTTT.

The table lists this clonotype with a count of one. This chain joins TRBV9 and TRBJ2-5; 9 bases are shared with TRBD1. With 4 bases clipped from V and 5 bases from J, the junction kept 9 bases outside the gene matches. CDR3 length: 15 amino acids. Germline lookup yields CDR1 SGDLS and CDR2 YYNGEE. In nucleotides, the CDR3 is TGTGCCAGCAGCCCGGGACAGGGAGACATGGAGACCCAGTACTTC. This gives the protein CASSPGQGDMETQYF.

The chain recombines TRBV10-3 with TRBJ1-6; 11 bases map to TRBD1. The CDR3 has 15 amino acids. V lost 5 bases, J lost 7 bases, and 4 bases stayed unmatched. Germline CDR1 ENHRY, CDR2 SYGVKD. CDR3 coding DNA: TGTGCCATCAGTAGGACAGGGGGCCTAAATTCACCCCTCCACTTT. The encoded protein is CAISRTGGLNSPLHF.

This rearrangement joins TRBV14 to TRBJ2-7; 7 nucleotides match TRBD2. CDR1 SGHDN and CDR2 FVKESK come from the germline V gene. J lost 0 bases, V lost 0 bases, and 5 bases had no gene match. CDR3 length: 16 amino acids. The CDR3 DNA reads TGTGCCAGCAGCCAAGAGGGAGGGTACAGCTCCTACGAGCAGTACTTC. It codes for CASSQEGGYSSYEQYF.

This clonotype was counted between two and nine times. One end of the junction does not line up with germline, which may come from a read error. The chain links TRBV10-3 to TRBJ1-4; 10 bases match TRBD1. The length of the CDR3 is 14 residues. The germline V gene has CDR1 ENHRY and CDR2 SYGVKD. As DNA, the CDR3 is TGTGCCAGCAGTGAAGGACAGGGGGGTGAAAAACTGTTTTTT. This gives the protein CASSEGQGGEKLFF.

The rearrangement uses TRBV7-3 and TRBJ2-3, with D hard to call. Trimming left V 5 bases short and J 2 bases short, with 8 bases between. The CDR3 contains 13 residues. Germline CDR1 SGHTA, CDR2 FQGTGA. In DNA, the CDR3 is TGTGCCAGCAGCCCAACCCCCACAGATACGCAGTATTTT. It yields the protein CASSPTPTDTQYF.

Remarks on this clonotype: This clone may be a read error of a much larger clone one base away. The chain links TRBV7-9 to TRBJ2-5; D gene unclear. The CDR3 totals 14 residues. CDR1 is SEHNR, CDR2 FQNEAQ, per germline (reference sequence). The CDR3 coding sequence is TGTTCCAGCAGCTTAAGTAGGGTTCGAGAGACCCAGTACTTC. Translating gives CSSSLSRVRETQYF.

The gene calls are TRBV15 and TRBJ2-2; D unclear. Germline CDR1 is LNHNV and CDR2 is YYDKDF (reference sequence). The CDR3 is 14 amino acids. Trimming took 3 bases from V and 2 from J, leaving 7 bases between them. CDR3 DNA: TGTGCCACCAGCAGGGTCCGTAACACCGGGGAGCTGTTTTTT. Translating it yields CATSRVRNTGELFF.

This clonotype has only a few counts. The chain links TRBV7-8 to TRBJ2-2, with TRBD2 matching over 11 bases. The CDR3 contains 16 residues. Germline CDR1 reads SGHVS; CDR2 reads FQNEAQ. V was clipped by 9 bases and J by 5 bases; unmatched bases: 11. CDR3 region: CASSIPSGRSTGELFF. The CDR3 DNA sequence: TGTGCCAGTAGTATACCTAGCGGGAGGTCTACCGGGGAGCTGTTTTTT.

About this clonotype itself: This likely reflects a read error, since a far larger clone is one base away. The chain combines TRBV7-3 with TRBJ2-7; 12 bases match TRBD1. Germline CDR1 SGHTA, CDR2 FQGTGA. The CDR3 covers 14 residues. The CDR3 region is CASSPGTGGYERYF. The CDR3 bases are TGTGCCAGCAGCCCCGGGACAGGGGGCTACGAGCGGTACTTC.

On this clonotype itself: The junction departs from germline at one end; a sequencing error may be responsible. The chain carries TRBV2 and TRBJ2-7; D may correspond to TRBD1 or TRBD2 (5 bases each). This CDR3 is built from 14 residues. Germline CDR1 reads SNHLY; CDR2 reads FYNNEI. The CDR3 sequence: CASSDPGRNYEQNF. CDR3 in DNA: TGTGCCAGCAGTGACCCGGGACGAAACTACGAGCAGAACTTC.

This clonotype was detected a few times. The chain employs TRBV6-6 and TRBJ1-4; D call uncertain. Germline V lookup: CDR1 MNHNY, CDR2 SVGAGI (reference sequence). Trimming pared 4 bases from V and 4 bases from J, leaving 13 bases between. CDR3 length equals 15 residues. In nucleotides, the CDR3 is TGTGCCAGCAGTTCGCGGACCGACCTTAATGAAAAACTGTTTTTT. Amino acids: CASSSRTDLNEKLFF.

The J gene is TRBJ1-1, the V gene TRBV6-5; 7 bases fit TRBD1. The CDR3 is made up of 13 amino acids. Trimming at V came to 4 bases and at J to 6 bases, leaving 5 bases not matched to a gene. The V gene's germline CDR1 is MNHEY and CDR2 SVGAGI. CDR3: CASSSYRGAEAFF. DNA for the CDR3: TGTGCCAGCAGTTCTTACAGGGGCGCTGAAGCTTTCTTT.

The J gene is TRBJ2-5, the V gene TRBV29-1; D possibly corresponds to TRBD1 (6 bases). Germline V CDR1 and CDR2: SQVTM, ANQGSEA. CDR3 length: 15 residues. Trimming shortened V by 8 bases and J by 1 base, and 20 bases separated the two germline ends. In DNA, the CDR3 is TGCAGCTTAGGTGTCGGGCAGGGGATCCAAGAGACCCAGTACTTC. It codes for CSLGVGQGIQETQYF.

The sample holds a few counts of this clonotype. This sequence joins TRBV10-1 and TRBJ2-2; 7 positions match TRBD1. After removal of 4 bases from V and 3 bases from J, the junction contained 17 bases not matched to a gene. CDR3 length: 19 residues. Germline CDR1 reads WNHNN; CDR2 reads SYGVQD (reference sequence). The CDR3 bases are TGCGCCAGCAGTGGCCCGATGGCAGGGGGAATGATGCACACCGGGGAGCTGTTTTTT. Translation: CASSGPMAGGMMHTGELFF.

The CDR3, as DNA: TGTGCCATCAGTGAAGCCGGGACCGCCTACGAGCAGTACTTC. Translated, it gives CAISEAGTAYEQYF. The rearrangement links TRBV10-3 to TRBJ2-7; tentatively, D is TRBD1 or TRBD2 (5 bases each). Trimming took 3 bases from V and 2 from J, leaving 11 bases between them. Looked up from germline, CDR1 is ENHRY and CDR2 is SYGVKD. The CDR3 length is 14 residues.